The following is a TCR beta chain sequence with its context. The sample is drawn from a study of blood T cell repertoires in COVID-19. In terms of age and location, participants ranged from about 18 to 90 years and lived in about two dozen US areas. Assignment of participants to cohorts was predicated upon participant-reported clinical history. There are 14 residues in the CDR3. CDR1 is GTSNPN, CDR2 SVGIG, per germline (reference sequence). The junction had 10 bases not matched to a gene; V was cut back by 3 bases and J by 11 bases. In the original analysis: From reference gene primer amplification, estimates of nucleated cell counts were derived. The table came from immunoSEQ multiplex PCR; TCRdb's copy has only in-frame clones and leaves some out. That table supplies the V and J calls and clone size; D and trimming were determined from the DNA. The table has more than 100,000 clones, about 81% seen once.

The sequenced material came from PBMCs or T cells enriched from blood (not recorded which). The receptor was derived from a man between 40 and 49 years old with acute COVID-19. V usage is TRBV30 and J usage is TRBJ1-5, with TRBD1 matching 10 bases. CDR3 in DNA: TGTGCCTGGAGCATGGGACAGGGGCATCTGGCCCAGCATTTT. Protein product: CAWSMGQGHLAQHF.